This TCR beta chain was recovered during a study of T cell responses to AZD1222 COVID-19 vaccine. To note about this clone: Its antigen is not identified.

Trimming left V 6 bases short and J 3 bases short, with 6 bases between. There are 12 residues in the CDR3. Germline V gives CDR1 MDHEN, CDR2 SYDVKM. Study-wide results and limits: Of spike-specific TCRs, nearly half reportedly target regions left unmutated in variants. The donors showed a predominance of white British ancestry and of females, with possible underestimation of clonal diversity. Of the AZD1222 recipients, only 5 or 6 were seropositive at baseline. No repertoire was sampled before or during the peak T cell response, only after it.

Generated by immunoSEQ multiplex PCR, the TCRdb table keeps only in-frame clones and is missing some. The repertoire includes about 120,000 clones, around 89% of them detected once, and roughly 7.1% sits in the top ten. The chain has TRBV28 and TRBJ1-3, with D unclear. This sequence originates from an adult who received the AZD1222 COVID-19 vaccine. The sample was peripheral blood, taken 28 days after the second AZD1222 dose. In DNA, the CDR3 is TGTGCCAGCAGGGACGTTGGAAACACCATATATTTT. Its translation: CASRDVGNTIYF.